The clone carrying this TCR beta chain was observed a handful of times. TCRdb analysed the reads with MiXCR anew, one entry per CDR3 protein. Among roughly 630,000 distinct CDR3 sequences listed, roughly 26% were seen once. The data stem from a study of T cell repertoires in cytomegalovirus infection. As for the study in general: An indication of both CMV infection and matching HLA type came from public TCR beta signatures.

This receptor was taken from a human donor in good health (CMV status not recorded). Some clones in this sample may be carry-over from other donors' samples. The sample taken for sequencing was CD8+ T cells from PBMCs.

The DNA for the CDR3 is TGCGCCAGCGGCACCCCCGGGGAGCTGTTTTTT. Amino acids: CASGTPGELFF. J is TRBJ2-2 and V is TRBV5-1; D remains unclear. Germline CDR1 and CDR2: SGHRS and YFSETQ. The CDR3 has 11 residues. V was pared by 7 bases and J by 6 bases, with 7 bases between.